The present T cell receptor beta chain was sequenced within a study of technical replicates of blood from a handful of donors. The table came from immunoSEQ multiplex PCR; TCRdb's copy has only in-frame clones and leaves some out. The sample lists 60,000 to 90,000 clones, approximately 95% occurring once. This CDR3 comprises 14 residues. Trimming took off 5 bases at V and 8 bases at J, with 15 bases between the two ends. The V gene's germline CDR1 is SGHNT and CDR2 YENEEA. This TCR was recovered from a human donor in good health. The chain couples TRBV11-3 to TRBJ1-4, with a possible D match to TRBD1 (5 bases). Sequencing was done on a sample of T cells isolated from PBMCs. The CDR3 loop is CASSPRGTEEKLFF. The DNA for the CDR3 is TGTGCCAGCAGCCCCCGGGGGACTGAAGAAAAACTGTTTTTT.